This TCR beta chain came from a study of monozygotic twins with inflammatory bowel disease. TCRdb reprocessed the 5' RACE reads and stores each CDR3 protein as one record, lacking DNA. The table lists fewer than 450,000 distinct CDR3 sequences. The CDR3 runs 13 residues. Per germline, CDR1 DFQATT and CDR2 SNEGSKA (reference sequence). The clonotype originates from a human donor with ulcerative colitis or Crohn's disease, or a healthy co-twin of an affected twin (not recorded which). The rearrangement uses TRBV20-1 and TRBJ1-1; the D gene TCRdb calls, TRBD1, cannot be checked with no DNA. Sequencing was done on a sample of blood. The CDR3 here is CSARKTGGTEAFF.